This T cell receptor (beta chain) was identified during a study of neurological immune-mediated disorders (dated by TCRdb to the late 2010s). Study-level background: Among the roughly 34 multiple sclerosis patients, relapsing-remitting MS was present in around 31 and secondary progressive MS was present in 3. The study compared peripheral blood TCR-beta repertoires of HTLV-I-associated myelopathy (HAM/TSP) patients, multiple sclerosis patients and healthy controls using UMI-based sequencing. Alongside PBMC samples, the set of approximately 100 TCR-beta libraries contained longitudinal samples, technical triplicates, and paired CD4+ and CD8+ T-cell subsets that had been sorted. Of the 70 or so subjects in the cohort, some 15 were HAM/TSP patients, approximately 34 were multiple sclerosis patients, and approximately 20 were healthy controls. The paper as a whole reports these results and caveats: In phylogenetic analysis, the repertoires of 18 of 34 MS patients grouped into a cluster of related CDR3 sequences, which suggests a possible signature at the repertoire level. TCR clonal expansion was greatest in HAM/TSP patients and smallest in MS patients, who ranked below even healthy controls. Expanded clones from different subjects shared no identical CDR3 amino acid sequences, which suggests that TCR-beta repertoires were private in all groups. The MS cluster showed no association with clinical or MRI features, and the authors stated that larger cohorts are needed.

For the unsorted PBMC libraries, 2 million PBMCs were stored in RNAlater at -80 degrees C until RNA extraction and were used to generate the libraries. Multiple sclerosis patients were enrolled in a US clinical protocol evaluating disease progression by magnetic resonance imaging. PBMCs were separated from peripheral blood using Ficoll-Hypaque density gradient centrifugation and then cryopreserved in liquid nitrogen. From cysteine to phenylalanine, the CDR3 is 15 amino acids long. The sequence is cut down to CDR3 DNA, 45 bases in frame from base 1. The germline V gene (reference sequence) provides CDR1 LNHDA and CDR2 SQIVND. V lost 4 bases and J lost 6 bases; the stretch between them is 16 bases long. This clonotype was recorded many times. Its antigen is not yet known. The sample holds no much larger clone one base away, and base qualities are not on file. To synthesize cDNA, template-switch 5'RACE was performed with a primer carrying a 10-nucleotide random unique molecular identifier so that each TCR transcript was tagged. Over 180 million TCR-beta sequences, covering 15-18 subjects, were produced in each sequencing run. Total RNA was extracted with the RNeasy kit. The KAPA Real-time Library Amplification kit was used to amplify TCR-beta VDJ regions with primers for the TCR constant region and the 5'RACE anchor. Sample indexes and Illumina adaptors were added in a first PCR, after which library yield was increased in a second PCR. After Ampure bead purification, the roughly 650 bp TCR product was size-selected on a 2% E-gel SizeSelection system. Library quality was checked on a Bioanalyzer, concentration was measured with Qubit, and libraries were quantified with the Kapa Library Quantification kit before pooling. An Illumina HiSeq 2500 sequenced the libraries paired-end 2 x 150 bp. To increase sequence diversity, about 24-32% phiX was spiked into each library pool. The original pipeline was this. Quality-filtered reads were processed with the UMI-based MiGEC pipeline, which removed over 75% of raw TCR sequences during error correction. VDJ genes were aligned to IMGT germline references, and each clonotype was defined by a unique CDR3 amino acid sequence together with V-J genes. Clonal expansion, Shannon diversity and CDR3 relatedness were evaluated with VDJtools (CalcPairwiseDistances, ClusterSamples), while phylogenetic trees were built in CLCbio workbench. Using coefficient-of-variation modelling across technical triplicates, the study counted a clone as expanded if it had at least 8 unique UMIs. TCRdb reanalyzed the raw reads on its own, using fastp at Q25 for trimming and MiXCR for clone calling, and kept in-frame beta chains. Rows with a matching CDR3 protein are joined into one entry that keeps the most common DNA and genes. TCRdb's processing, not the authors' own work, is the source of the V and J calls. The sample table shows approximately 100,000 distinct CDR3 sequences, and around 3.5% are seen once. Approximately 2.9% of the sample goes to the ten largest clones.

The sequence derives from a woman aged 50 to 60 with multiple sclerosis. What was sequenced was PBMCs. The sequence joins TRBV19 to TRBJ2-1, with TRBD1 as a weak D call on 6 bases. The nucleotide sequence is TGTGCCAGTAGTAACAGGGCCAGGGGCGGCAATGAGCAGTTCTTC. This sequence encodes CASSNRARGGNEQFF.